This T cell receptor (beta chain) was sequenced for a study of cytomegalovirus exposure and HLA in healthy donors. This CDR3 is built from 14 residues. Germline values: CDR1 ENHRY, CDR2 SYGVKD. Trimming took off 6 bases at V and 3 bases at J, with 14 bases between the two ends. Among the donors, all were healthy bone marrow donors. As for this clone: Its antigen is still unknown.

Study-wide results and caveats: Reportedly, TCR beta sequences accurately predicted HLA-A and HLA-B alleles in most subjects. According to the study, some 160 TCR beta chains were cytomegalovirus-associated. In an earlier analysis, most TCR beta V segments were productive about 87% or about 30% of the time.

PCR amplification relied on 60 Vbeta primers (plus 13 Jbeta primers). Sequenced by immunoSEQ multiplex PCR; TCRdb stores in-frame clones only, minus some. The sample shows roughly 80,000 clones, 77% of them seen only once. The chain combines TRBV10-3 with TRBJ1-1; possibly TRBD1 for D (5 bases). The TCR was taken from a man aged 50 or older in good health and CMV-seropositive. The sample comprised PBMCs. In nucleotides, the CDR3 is TGTGCCATCAGAGACCATACAGGCCACACTGAAGCTTTCTTT. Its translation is CAIRDHTGHTEAFF.